Listed below are T cell receptor beta chains from one sample, sequenced in a study of T cell responses to AZD1222 COVID-19 vaccine. Some clones are missing from TCRdb's copy, which holds only in-frame ones; the method was immunoSEQ multiplex PCR. The sample includes roughly 100,000 clones, approximately 90% seen only once; the top ten take under 3%. The source material was peripheral blood, sampled 28 days after the second AZD1222 dose. Receptors originate from an adult who received the AZD1222 COVID-19 vaccine. CDR3s include the opening cysteine and the closing phenylalanine or tryptophan. A D gene is named only where the DNA matches it firmly. A clone size is listed for some rows: how often the clone was seen (once, few, many), or a class if it is expanded.

abundance | j_gene | v_gene | d_gene | CDR3aa | CDR3nt
NA | TRBJ2-3 | TRBV19 | TRBD1 | CASSRPGQGVDTQYF | TGTGCCAGTAGTAGGCCGGGACAGGGTGTAGATACGCAGTATTTT
once | TRBJ2-5 | TRBV24-1 | TRBD1 | CATSDLGTGKETQYF | TGTGCCACCAGTGATTTGGGGACAGGCAAAGAGACCCAGTACTTC
once | TRBJ2-7 | TRBV7-3 | TRBD2 | CASSLTTGGYEQYF | TGTGCCAGCAGCTTAACAACGGGGGGGTACGAGCAGTACTTC
once | TRBJ1-2 | TRBV7-2 | NA | CASSLGTRTRNNGYTF | TGTGCCAGCAGCCTGGGTACAAGGACCCGGAATAATGGCTACACCTTC
NA | TRBJ2-7 | TRBV18 | TRBD1 | CASSPRGPSYEQYF | TGTGCCAGCTCACCAAGGGGGCCCTCCTACGAGCAGTACTTC
NA | TRBJ1-4 | TRBV21-1 | NA | CASKSGTEDYATNEKLFF | TGTGCCAGCAAATCGGGGACAGAAGATTATGCAACTAATGAAAAACTGTTTTTT
NA | TRBJ2-7 | TRBV28 | NA | CAIYEQYF | TGTGCCATCTACGAGCAGTACTTC
NA | TRBJ1-1 | TRBV18 | NA | CASSPKGNTEAFF | TGTGCCAGCTCACCCAAAGGGAACACTGAAGCTTTCTTT
NA | TRBJ1-1 | TRBV5-6 | NA | CASSRILQGEAFF | TGTGCCAGCAGCCGAATTCTCCAGGGAGAAGCTTTCTTT
NA | TRBJ1-2 | TRBV30 | TRBD1 | CAWLTGTGSSYGYTF | TGTGCCTGGTTAACCGGGACAGGGTCGTCCTATGGCTACACCTTC
few | TRBJ2-7 | TRBV5-1 | NA | CASSLATGTFYEQYF | TGCGCCAGCAGCTTGGCCACAGGGACTTTCTACGAGCAGTACTTC
NA | TRBJ1-2 | TRBV5-6 | NA | CASSFRQVYYGYTF | TGTGCCAGCAGCTTCAGACAGGTCTACTATGGCTACACCTTC
few | TRBJ2-2 | TRBV11-2 | TRBD2 | CASSPIAGANTGELFF | TGTGCCAGCAGCCCTATAGCGGGCGCGAACACCGGGGAGCTGTTTTTT
NA | TRBJ1-2 | TRBV29-1 | NA | CSVEGRWRNGYTF | TGCAGCGTTGAAGGCAGGTGGCGTAACGGCTACACCTTC
NA | TRBJ2-7 | TRBV6-5 | NA | CASSYYQGTYEQYF | TGTGCCAGCAGTTACTACCAGGGGACCTACGAGCAGTACTTC
NA | TRBJ2-1 | TRBV20-1 | NA | CSASLGGTYNEQFF | TGCAGTGCTAGTCTTGGCGGGACCTACAATGAGCAGTTCTTC
NA | TRBJ1-1 | TRBV5-6 | NA | CASSPKGVWTEAFF | TGTGCCAGCAGCCCGAAGGGGGTATGGACTGAAGCTTTCTTT
NA | TRBJ1-5 | TRBV12-3/TRBV12-4 | NA | CASSLRGREPQHF | TGTGCCAGCAGTTTAAGGGGTAGGGAGCCCCAGCATTTT
NA | TRBJ2-3 | TRBV3-1/TRBV3-2 | NA | CASSQDQAGRSDTQYF | TGTGCCAGCAGCCAAGATCAAGCGGGCAGGTCAGATACGCAGTATTTT
NA | TRBJ2-1 | TRBV5-1 | TRBD2 | CASSHLGGGGNEQFF | TGCGCCAGCAGCCACCTCGGGGGGGGAGGCAATGAGCAGTTCTTC
NA | TRBJ1-1 | TRBV2 | NA | CASRGAFGRASDEAFF | TGTGCCAGCAGGGGGGCGTTTGGGAGGGCCTCCGATGAAGCTTTCTTT
NA | TRBJ2-2 | TRBV5-1 | NA | CASSWLGTDDTGELFF | TGCGCCAGCAGCTGGCTGGGGACGGACGACACCGGGGAGCTGTTTTTT
once | TRBJ2-1 | TRBV5-4 | NA | CASSLDAEQFF | TGTGCCAGCAGCTTGGATGCCGAGCAGTTCTTC
NA | TRBJ1-1 | TRBV12-3/TRBV12-4 | NA | CASRLGGTEAFF | TGTGCCAGCAGACTGGGGGGCACTGAAGCTTTCTTT
few | TRBJ1-2 | TRBV5-1 | TRBD1 | CASSMDPGQGSDYGYTF | TGCGCCAGCAGCATGGACCCGGGACAGGGTTCTGACTATGGCTACACCTTC
NA | TRBJ1-3 | TRBV6-5 | NA | CASSYVHPYSGNTIYF | TGTGCCAGCAGTTACGTCCATCCGTACTCTGGAAACACCATATATTTT
once | TRBJ1-6 | TRBV5-3 | NA | CARSRDRGGWQLQRSRSPLHF | TGTGCCAGAAGCCGCGATAGGGGGGGGTGGCAACTACAGAGAAGTCGTTCACCCCTCCACTTT
NA | TRBJ1-5 | TRBV7-2 | NA | CASSLARGGNQPQHF | TGTGCCAGCAGCTTAGCGAGAGGGGGCAATCAGCCCCAGCATTTT
NA | TRBJ1-6 | TRBV27 | TRBD1 | CASRKGTANSPLHF | TGTGCCAGCCGGAAAGGGACAGCAAATTCACCCCTCCACTTT
NA | TRBJ2-1 | TRBV28 | NA | CASSLANRGLGSYNEQFF | TGTGCCAGCAGTTTAGCAAATCGGGGACTGGGGTCCTACAATGAGCAGTTCTTC
NA | TRBJ1-5 | TRBV28 | TRBD1 | CASSFGTVRNQPQHF | TGTGCCAGCAGTTTTGGGACAGTCCGAAATCAGCCCCAGCATTTT
NA | TRBJ1-1 | TRBV27 | NA | CASSLSAVNTEAFF | TGTGCCAGCAGTTTATCAGCGGTGAACACTGAAGCTTTCTTT
NA | TRBJ2-2 | TRBV6-1 | NA | CASSEAYSISGELFF | TGTGCCAGCAGTGAAGCTTACAGTATCTCCGGGGAGCTGTTTTTT
NA | TRBJ1-1 | TRBV7-9 | NA | CASSLRQKNTEAFF | TGTGCCAGCAGCTTAAGACAGAAGAACACTGAAGCTTTCTTT
NA | TRBJ2-3 | TRBV10-3 | TRBD1 | CAISVSRDRGATDTQYF | TGTGCCATCAGTGTCTCGCGGGACAGGGGGGCGACAGATACGCAGTATTTT
once | TRBJ2-1 | TRBV27 | TRBD1 | CASSLDRTVYNEQFF | TGTGCCAGCAGTCTGGACAGGACAGTCTACAATGAGCAGTTCTTC
NA | TRBJ1-2 | TRBV28 | NA | CASSLSAGRPGYTF | TGTGCCAGCAGTTTATCCGCCGGAAGGCCAGGCTACACCTTC
NA | TRBJ2-2 | TRBV9 | NA | CASSDPRLGGMTGELFF | TGTGCCAGCAGCGACCCTCGCCTGGGTGGAATGACCGGGGAGCTGTTTTTT
NA | TRBJ1-3 | TRBV28 | NA | CASSFVGGNSGNTIYF | TGTGCCAGCAGTTTTGTCGGGGGGAACTCTGGAAACACCATATATTTT
NA | TRBJ1-6 | TRBV28 | NA | CASSSNRAHSYNSPLHF | TGTGCCAGCAGTTCCAACAGGGCGCACTCCTATAATTCACCCCTCCACTTT
NA | TRBJ1-5 | TRBV19 | TRBD1 | CASSLTQQGLGSNQPQHF | TGTGCCAGTAGCCTTACCCAACAGGGGTTGGGCAGCAATCAGCCCCAGCATTTT
few | TRBJ2-3 | TRBV6-1 | NA | CASSEGADTQYF | TGTGCCAGCAGTGAAGGCGCAGATACGCAGTATTTT
NA | TRBJ2-1 | TRBV19 | TRBD2 | CASSMGLAGGRSSYNEQFF | TGTGCCAGTAGTATGGGACTAGCGGGAGGCAGGAGCTCCTACAATGAGCAGTTCTTC
NA | TRBJ1-2 | TRBV30 | TRBD1 | CAWEVRRGRRSNYGYTF | TGTGCCTGGGAGGTTAGGAGGGGGCGTAGGTCTAACTATGGCTACACCTTC
NA | TRBJ2-1 | TRBV3-1/TRBV3-2 | TRBD2 | CASGLAGLYNEQFF | TGTGCCAGCGGACTAGCGGGACTGTACAATGAGCAGTTCTTC